The source of this TCR beta chain is a study of blood T cell repertoires in COVID-19. Study at large: Material from acute and convalescent COVID-19 was sourced from the United States, Italy and Spain. Sample material is recorded as cDNA or gDNA derived from T cells, B-cell-depleted T cells, or PBMCs.

The CDR3 consists of 13 residues. CDR1 and CDR2 (germline): MNHEY, SVGAGI. Trimming took off 6 bases at V and 0 bases at J, with 6 bases between the two ends. Source study methods: Reference gene primer amplification yielded estimated nucleated cell counts. Libraries were prepared by immunoSEQ multiplex PCR; TCRdb keeps only in-frame clonotypes and omits some of them. V, J and clone size were drawn from that table, and D and trimming were deduced from the DNA. The sample yields 60,000 to 80,000 clones, about 88% seen once. The origin of this receptor is a human donor in a cohort sampled during active COVID-19. This chain joins TRBV6-5 and TRBJ1-5; D not certain. What was sequenced was peripheral blood. DNA for the CDR3: TGTGCCAGCAGGACTAATAGCAATCAGCCCCAGCATTTT. Its translation is CASRTNSNQPQHF.